This TCR beta chain stems from a study of cytomegalovirus exposure and HLA in healthy donors. TCRdb's copy holds only in-frame clones and misses some; the assay was immunoSEQ multiplex PCR. The sample yields 250,000 to 350,000 clones, roughly nine tenths seen once. CDR1 is SGHTA and CDR2 is FQGTGA in the germline V gene. The CDR3 spans 16 residues. The J segment lost 4 bases and the V segment lost 5 bases, leaving 7 bases of the junction unmatched. The sequence was collected from a woman in her twenties or thirties in good health and CMV-seropositive. The chain carries TRBV7-3 and TRBJ2-2; 10 bases agree with TRBD1. The sequenced sample consisted of PBMCs. CDR3 loop: CASSPNWDRGTGELFF. CDR3 nucleotide sequence: TGTGCCAGCAGCCCTAACTGGGACAGGGGCACCGGGGAGCTGTTTTTT.